This T cell receptor (beta chain) was retrieved from a study of T cell responses to AZD1222 COVID-19 vaccine. This clone was detected once. The antigen remains unidentified. Study-wide points: The breadth and depth of Spike-specific TCRs increased once two AZD1222 doses had been given.

The method was immunoSEQ multiplex PCR; TCRdb's version includes in-frame clones alone and lacks a portion of them. The sample records 95,000 to 150,000 clones, about 88% being singletons. In germline, CDR1 is LNHDA, CDR2 SQIVND (reference sequence). The germline V and J ends were trimmed by 6 bases and 3 bases, with 11 bases remaining between them. The CDR3 runs 13 residues. The genes are TRBV19 and TRBJ1-2; D is undetermined. The TCR sequence derives from an adult who received the AZD1222 COVID-19 vaccine. The sample here was peripheral blood, taken 28 days after the second AZD1222 dose. The CDR3 sequence is CASRTVEDYGYTF. The CDR3 DNA sequence: TGTGCCAGTAGGACCGTCGAGGACTATGGCTACACCTTC.